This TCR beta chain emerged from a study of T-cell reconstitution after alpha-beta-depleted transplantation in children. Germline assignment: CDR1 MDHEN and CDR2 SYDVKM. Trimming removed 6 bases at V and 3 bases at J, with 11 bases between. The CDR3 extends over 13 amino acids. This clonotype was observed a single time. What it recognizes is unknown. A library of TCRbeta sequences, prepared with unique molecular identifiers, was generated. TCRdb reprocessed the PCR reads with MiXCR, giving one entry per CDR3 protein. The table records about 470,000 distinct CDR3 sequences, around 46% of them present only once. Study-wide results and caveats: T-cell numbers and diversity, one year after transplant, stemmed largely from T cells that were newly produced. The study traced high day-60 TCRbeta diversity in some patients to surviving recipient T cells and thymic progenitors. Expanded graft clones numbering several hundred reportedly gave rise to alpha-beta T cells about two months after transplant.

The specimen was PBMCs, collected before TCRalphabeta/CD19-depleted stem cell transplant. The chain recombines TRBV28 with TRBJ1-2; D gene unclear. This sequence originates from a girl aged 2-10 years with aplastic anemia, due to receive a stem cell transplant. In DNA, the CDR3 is TGTGCCAGCAGGGCGCCATGGGACTATGGCTACACCTTC. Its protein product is CASRAPWDYGYTF.